Each of the 20 T cell receptor beta chains below was sequenced from the same sample in a study of T-cell reconstitution after alpha-beta-depleted transplantation in children. Unique molecular identifiers were built into the TCRbeta library. TCRdb redid the calling of the PCR reads with MiXCR, one entry per CDR3 protein. The top ten hold roughly 0.77% of the sample, which has hundreds of thousands of distinct CDR3 sequences, over 10% seen once. This sample comprised PBMCs, obtained before TCRalphabeta/CD19-depleted stem cell transplant. The receptors were gathered from a girl aged 2 to 9 with congenital amegakaryocytic thrombocytopenia, due to receive a stem cell transplant.

The table lists this clonotype with many counts. The chain uses TRBV20-1 and TRBJ2-1, with D perhaps TRBD1 or TRBD2 (6 bases each). Germline V gene lookup returns CDR1 DFQATT and CDR2 SNEGSKA (reference sequence). This CDR3 is 13 amino acids long. Trimming stripped 3 bases from V and 2 bases from J, with 8 bases between. In DNA, the CDR3 is TGCAGTGCTAGCGGGGGCGCCTACAATGAGCAGTTCTTC. Residues: CSASGGAYNEQFF.

This clonotype appeared a few times. J is TRBJ1-6 and V is TRBV7-3, with 7 nucleotides matching TRBD1. The CDR3 loop spans 16 amino acids. V gave up 1 base and J gave up 9 bases; unmatched junction bases: 9. Germline V gives CDR1 SGHTA, CDR2 FQGTGA. The CDR3 here is CASSLMATGSGSPLHF. The CDR3 DNA is TGTGCCAGCAGCTTAATGGCGACAGGGTCGGGTTCACCCCTCCACTTT. Variable domain in full (rest from reference TRBV7-3 and TRBJ1-6): GAGVSQTPSNKVTEKGKYVELRCDPISGHTALYWYRQSLGQGPEFLIYFQGTGAADDSGLPNDRFFAVRPEGSVSTLKIQRTERGDSAVYLCASSLMATGSGSPLHFGNGTRLTVT.

The sample holds many counts of this clonotype. The rearrangement links TRBV5-6 to TRBJ1-3; D remains ambiguous. This CDR3 region has 16 residues. Germline assignment: CDR1 SGHDT and CDR2 YYEEEE. V lost 0 bases to trimming and J lost 0 bases, with 10 bases between them. DNA for the CDR3: TGTGCCAGCAGCTTGGAAAGGGTTAGCTCTGGAAACACCATATATTTT. Translating gives CASSLERVSSGNTIYF.

The rearrangement links TRBV7-9 to TRBJ2-1; no definite D call. V lost 2 bases to trimming and J lost 7 bases, with 12 bases between them. Germline V lookup: CDR1 SEHNR, CDR2 FQNEAQ (reference sequence). This CDR3 is built from 14 residues. The CDR3 sequence: CASSLPGHTNEQFF. The CDR3 nucleotides are TGTGCCAGCAGCTTACCGGGTCACACAAATGAGCAGTTCTTC.

Of note for this clonotype: An end of the junction does not agree with germline; a read error may underlie this. V usage is TRBV11-2 and J usage is TRBJ2-1; D is ambiguous. The CDR3 spans 11 residues. Per the germline V gene, CDR1 is SGHAT and CDR2 is FQNNGV. CDR3 sequence reads: CTSSPSNEQFF. DNA of the CDR3: TGTACCAGCTCGCCGTCGAATGAGCAGTTCTTC.

This clonotype was seen a few times. The rearrangement uses TRBV19 and TRBJ2-1; possible D gene TRBD1, 7 bases. V shed 7 bases and J shed 2 bases, with 15 bases lying between them. Per the germline V gene, CDR1 is LNHDA and CDR2 is SQIVND (reference sequence). This CDR3 region has 15 residues. CDR3 residues: CASKEDREAYNEQFF. CDR3 in DNA: TGTGCCAGTAAGGAAGACAGGGAGGCCTACAATGAGCAGTTCTTC.

This clonotype was seen only a few times. J is TRBJ2-5 and V is TRBV12-3 or TRBV12-4; possibly TRBD1 for D (5 bases). This CDR3 has 15 amino acids. Trimming took 1 base from V and 5 from J, leaving 14 bases between them. The CDR3 DNA reads TGTGCCAGCAGTTTAGTTGGCACAGGCTGGGAGACCCAGTACTTC. Its translation: CASSLVGTGWETQYF.

This clonotype came up many times. V gene TRBV7-7 combines with J gene TRBJ2-1, with 10 bases identical to TRBD2. In germline, CDR1 is SSHAT, CDR2 FNYEAQ (reference sequence). The CDR3 covers 16 residues. With V trimmed by 5 bases and J by 9 bases, 13 bases remained unmatched. The CDR3 DNA is TGTGCCAGCAGCCCCTTTACTGGACTAGCGGCCAGTGAGCAGTTCTTC. Residues: CASSPFTGLAASEQFF.

In its sample, this clonotype was seen a few times. This chain links TRBV4-1 with TRBJ2-3; 8 bases line up with TRBD2. The V gene end was trimmed by 8 bases and the J gene end by 0 bases; junction bases not matched to a gene: 10. There are 16 residues in the CDR3. Germline loops: CDR1 MGHRA, CDR2 YSYEKL. The CDR3 protein is CASGPPGLASTDTQYF. Here the CDR3 DNA reads TGCGCCAGCGGTCCCCCAGGACTAGCTAGCACAGATACGCAGTATTTT.

This clonotype was observed many times. The chain links TRBV28 to TRBJ1-5; tentative D call: TRBD1 (5 bases). The CDR3 loop spans 16 amino acids. Trimming took off 3 bases at V and 1 base at J, with 13 bases between the two ends. The germline V gene has CDR1 MDHEN and CDR2 SYDVKM. CDR3 in DNA: TGTGCCAGCAGTTTTCCCCCGACAGTAAGCAATCAGCCCCAGCATTTT. Translation gives CASSFPPTVSNQPQHF.

This clonotype was detected ten times or more. The chain uses TRBV12-3 or TRBV12-4 and TRBJ2-7; tentatively, D is TRBD2 (5 bases). Trimming stripped 7 bases from V and 0 bases from J, with 13 bases between. CDR3 length equals 14 residues. CDR3 in amino acids: CASTKDLPSYEQYF. The CDR3 nucleotides read TGTGCCAGCACCAAGGACTTACCCTCCTACGAGCAGTACTTC.

There are many counts of this clonotype. The chain has TRBV20-1 and TRBJ1-5; 9 bases match TRBD1. This CDR3 comprises 14 residues. Germline CDR1 reads DFQATT; CDR2 reads SNEGSKA (reference sequence). The trim removed 4 bases at V and 7 bases at J, leaving 8 bases unmatched. DNA of the CDR3: TGCAGTGCTACGACAACCGGGACAGGGCAGCCCCAGCATTTT. Amino acids: CSATTTGTGQPQHF.

The V and J genes are TRBV15 and TRBJ2-5; D ambiguous. The CDR3 loop spans 12 amino acids. V gave up 2 bases and J gave up 7 bases, with 8 bases separating them. Germline CDR1 reads LNHNV; CDR2 reads YYDKDF (reference sequence). The CDR3 loop is CATSRPSWTQYF. For the CDR3, the DNA is TGTGCCACCAGCAGACCATCCTGGACCCAGTACTTC.

The chain joins TRBV19 to TRBJ2-1; no clear D gene. Trimming took 2 bases from V and 7 from J, leaving 9 bases between them. Germline-derived CDR1 and CDR2 are LNHDA and SQIVND (reference sequence). This CDR3 is 13 amino acids long. CDR3 in DNA: TGTGCCAGTAGTATAAATGATGGGAATGAGCAGTTCTTC. This sequence encodes CASSINDGNEQFF.

This clonotype was seen only a few times. The chain has TRBV5-1 and TRBJ2-1; D tentatively fits TRBD1 or TRBD2 (5 bases each). The CDR3 has 14 amino acids. Germline values: CDR1 SGHRS, CDR2 YFSETQ. Trimming pared 6 bases from V and 9 bases from J, leaving 19 bases between. The CDR3 bases are TGCGCCAGCAAGGGCCTCGAGGGGCCCAGTGAGCAGTTCTTC. It encodes CASKGLEGPSEQFF. The entire variable domain, with the rest obtained from reference TRBV5-1 and TRBJ2-1, is as follows: KAGVTQTPRYLIKTRGQQVTLSCSPISGHRSVSWYQQTPGQGLQFLFEYFSETQRNKGNFPGRFSGRQFSNSRSEMNVSTLELGDSALYLCASKGLEGPSEQFFGPGTRLTVL.

At least ten counts were recorded for this clonotype. The V call is TRBV20-1, the J call TRBJ1-2, with TRBD1 matching over 9 bases. CDR3 length: 13 residues. CDR1 is DFQATT and CDR2 is SNEGSKA in the germline V gene (reference sequence). The J segment lost 8 bases and the V segment lost 6 bases, leaving 10 bases of the junction unmatched. The CDR3 nucleotides are TGCAGTGCCCAAAGGGACAGGGTGATCGGCTACACCTTC. This codes for CSAQRDRVIGYTF.

This clonotype came up many times. The gene calls are TRBV7-3 and TRBJ1-1, with unresolved D. V was clipped by 3 bases and J by 4 bases, with 9 bases between them. In germline, CDR1 is SGHTA, CDR2 FQGTGA. CDR3 length: 13 residues. The CDR3 reads CASSFDYSTEAFF. The CDR3 DNA sequence: TGTGCCAGCAGCTTCGACTACAGCACTGAAGCTTTCTTT.

In this sample, this clonotype turned up many times. This chain uses TRBV10-3 with TRBJ2-7, with D perhaps TRBD1 (6 bases). CDR3 length: 15 residues. Trimming pared 3 bases from V and 2 bases from J, leaving 14 bases between. CDR1 ENHRY and CDR2 SYGVKD come from the germline V gene. The CDR3 nucleotides are TGTGCCATCAGTGATGGGACATTAGTCCCCTACGAGCAGTACTTC. Translated: CAISDGTLVPYEQYF.

This clonotype was found many times. CDR3: CASSLTPLNYEQYF. The CDR3, as DNA: TGTGCCAGCAGCTTGACCCCACTTAACTACGAGCAGTACTTC. This chain connects TRBV5-4 to TRBJ2-7, with D unresolved. This CDR3 has 14 amino acids. Between the trimmed V and J ends, which lost 1 base and 3 bases, there was a span of 11 bases. The V gene's germline CDR1 is SGHNT and CDR2 YYREEE (reference sequence).

J is TRBJ1-1 and V is TRBV29-1; D is unresolved. Germline assignment: CDR1 SQVTM and CDR2 ANQGSEA. The V end was cut by 4 bases, the J end by 6 bases, with 18 bases between. This CDR3 contains 14 residues. Written as DNA, the CDR3 is TGCAGCGTTGTTAAGACCAGGTCAGAAGCTGAAGCTTTCTTT. This sequence encodes CSVVKTRSEAEAFF.